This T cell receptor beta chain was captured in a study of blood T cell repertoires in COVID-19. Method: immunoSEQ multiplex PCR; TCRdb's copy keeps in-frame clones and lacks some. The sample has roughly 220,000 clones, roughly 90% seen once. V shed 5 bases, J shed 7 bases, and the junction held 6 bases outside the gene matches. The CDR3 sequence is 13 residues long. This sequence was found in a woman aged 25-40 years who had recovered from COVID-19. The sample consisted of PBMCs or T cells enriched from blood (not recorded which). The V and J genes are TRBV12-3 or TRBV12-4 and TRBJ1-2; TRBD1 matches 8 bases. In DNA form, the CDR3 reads TGTGCCAGCAGTCCCTGGACAGGGTCTGGCTACACCTTC. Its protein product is CASSPWTGSGYTF.